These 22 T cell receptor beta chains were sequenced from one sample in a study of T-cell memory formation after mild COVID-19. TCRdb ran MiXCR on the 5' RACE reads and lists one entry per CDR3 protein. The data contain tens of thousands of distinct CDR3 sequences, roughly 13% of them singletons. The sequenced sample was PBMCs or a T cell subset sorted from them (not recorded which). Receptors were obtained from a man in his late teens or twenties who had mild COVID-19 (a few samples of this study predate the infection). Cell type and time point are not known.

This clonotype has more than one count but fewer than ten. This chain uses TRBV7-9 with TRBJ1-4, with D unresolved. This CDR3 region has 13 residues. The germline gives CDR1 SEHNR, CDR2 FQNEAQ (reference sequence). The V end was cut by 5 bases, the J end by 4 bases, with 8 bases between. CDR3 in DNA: TGTGCCAGCAGCCATACTATTAATGAAAAACTGTTTTTT. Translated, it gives CASSHTINEKLFF.

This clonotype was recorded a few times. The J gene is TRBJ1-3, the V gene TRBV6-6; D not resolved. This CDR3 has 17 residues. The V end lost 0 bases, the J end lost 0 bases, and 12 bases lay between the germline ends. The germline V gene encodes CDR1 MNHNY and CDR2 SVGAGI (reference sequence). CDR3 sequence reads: CASSYSAESISGNTIYF. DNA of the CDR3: TGTGCCAGCAGTTACTCAGCAGAATCGATCTCTGGAAACACCATATATTTT.

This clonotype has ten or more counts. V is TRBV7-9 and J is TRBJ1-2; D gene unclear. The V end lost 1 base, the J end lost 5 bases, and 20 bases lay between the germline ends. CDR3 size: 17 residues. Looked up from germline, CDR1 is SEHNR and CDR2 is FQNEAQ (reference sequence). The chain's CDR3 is CASSLVGRSGSFYGYTF. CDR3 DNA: TGTGCCAGCAGCTTAGTTGGCAGGAGCGGTTCCTTTTATGGCTACACCTTC.

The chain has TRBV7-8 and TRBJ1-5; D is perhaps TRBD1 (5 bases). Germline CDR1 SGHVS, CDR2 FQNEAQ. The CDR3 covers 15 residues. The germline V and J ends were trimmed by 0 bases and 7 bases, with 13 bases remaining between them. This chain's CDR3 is CASSLAVGGNQPQHF. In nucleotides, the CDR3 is TGTGCCAGCAGCTTAGCGGTTGGGGGGAACCAGCCCCAGCATTTT.

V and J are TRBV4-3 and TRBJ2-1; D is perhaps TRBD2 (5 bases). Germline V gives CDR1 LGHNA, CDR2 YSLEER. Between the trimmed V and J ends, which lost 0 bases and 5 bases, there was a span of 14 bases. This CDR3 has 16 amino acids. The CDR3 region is CASSQERPGSNNEQFF. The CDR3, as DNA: TGCGCCAGCAGCCAAGAAAGGCCGGGGTCTAACAATGAGCAGTTCTTC.

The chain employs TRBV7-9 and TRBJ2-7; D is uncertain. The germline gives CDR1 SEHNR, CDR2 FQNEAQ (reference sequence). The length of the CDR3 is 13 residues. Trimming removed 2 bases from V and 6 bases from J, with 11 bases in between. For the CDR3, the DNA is TGTGCCAGCAGCTTACCATGGGCCACCGAGCAGTACTTC. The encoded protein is CASSLPWATEQYF. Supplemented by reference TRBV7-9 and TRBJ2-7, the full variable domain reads DTGVSQNPRHKITKRGQNVTFRCDPISEHNRLYWYRQTLGQGPEFLTYFQNEAQLEKSRLLSDRFSAERPKGSFSTLEIQRTEQGDSAMYLCASSLPWATEQYFGPGTRLTVT.

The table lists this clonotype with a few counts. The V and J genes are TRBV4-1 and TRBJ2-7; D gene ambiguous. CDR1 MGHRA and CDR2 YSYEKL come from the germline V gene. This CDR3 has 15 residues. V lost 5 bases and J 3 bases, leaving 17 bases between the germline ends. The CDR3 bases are TGCGCCAGCAGCATAGAGTATTCGGGCGTCTACGAGCAGTACTTC. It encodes CASSIEYSGVYEQYF.

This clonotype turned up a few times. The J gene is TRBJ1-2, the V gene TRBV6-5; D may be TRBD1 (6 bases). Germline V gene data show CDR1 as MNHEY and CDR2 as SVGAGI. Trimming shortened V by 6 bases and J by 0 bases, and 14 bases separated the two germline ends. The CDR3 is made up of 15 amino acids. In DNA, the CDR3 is TGTGCCAGCAGGATTACTAGGACAGCTAACTATGGCTACACCTTC. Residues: CASRITRTANYGYTF.

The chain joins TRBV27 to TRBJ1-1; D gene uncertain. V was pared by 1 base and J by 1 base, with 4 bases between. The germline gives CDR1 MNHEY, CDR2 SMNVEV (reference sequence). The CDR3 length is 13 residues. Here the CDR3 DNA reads TGTGCCAGCAGTTTATGGCAGAACACTGAAGCTTTCTTT. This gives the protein CASSLWQNTEAFF.

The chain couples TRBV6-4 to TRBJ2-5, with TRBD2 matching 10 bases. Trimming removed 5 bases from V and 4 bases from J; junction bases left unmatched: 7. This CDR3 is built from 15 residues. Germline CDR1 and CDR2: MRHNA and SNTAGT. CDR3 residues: CASSYQAGGRETQYF. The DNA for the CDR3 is TGTGCCAGCAGTTACCAAGCGGGGGGGCGAGAGACCCAGTACTTC.

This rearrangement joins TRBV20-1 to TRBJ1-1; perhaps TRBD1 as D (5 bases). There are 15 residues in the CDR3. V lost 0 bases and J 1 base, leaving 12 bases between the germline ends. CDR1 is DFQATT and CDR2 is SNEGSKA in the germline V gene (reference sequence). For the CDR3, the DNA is TGCAGTGCTAGAGATTGGGGGTACGAGAACACTGAAGCTTTCTTT. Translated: CSARDWGYENTEAFF.

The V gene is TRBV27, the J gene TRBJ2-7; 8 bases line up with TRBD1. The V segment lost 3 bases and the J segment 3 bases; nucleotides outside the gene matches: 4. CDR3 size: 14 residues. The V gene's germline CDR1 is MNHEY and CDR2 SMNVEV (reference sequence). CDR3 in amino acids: CASSLGRGHYEQYF. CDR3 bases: TGTGCCAGCAGTTTGGGCAGGGGGCACTACGAGCAGTACTTC.

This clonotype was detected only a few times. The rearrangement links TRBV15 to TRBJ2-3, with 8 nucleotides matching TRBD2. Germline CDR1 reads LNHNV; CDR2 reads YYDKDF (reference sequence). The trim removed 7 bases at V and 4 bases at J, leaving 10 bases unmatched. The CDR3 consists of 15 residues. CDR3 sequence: CATKKGREGPDTQYF. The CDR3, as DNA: TGTGCCACCAAGAAGGGACGGGAGGGCCCAGATACGCAGTATTTT.

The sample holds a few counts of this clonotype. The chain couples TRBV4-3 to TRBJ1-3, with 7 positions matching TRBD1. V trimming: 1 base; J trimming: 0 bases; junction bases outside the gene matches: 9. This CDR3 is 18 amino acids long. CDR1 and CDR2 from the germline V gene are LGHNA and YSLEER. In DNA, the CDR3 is TGCGCCAGCAGCCAAGGGCCTACAGGGGATTACTCTGGAAACACCATATATTTT. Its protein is CASSQGPTGDYSGNTIYF.

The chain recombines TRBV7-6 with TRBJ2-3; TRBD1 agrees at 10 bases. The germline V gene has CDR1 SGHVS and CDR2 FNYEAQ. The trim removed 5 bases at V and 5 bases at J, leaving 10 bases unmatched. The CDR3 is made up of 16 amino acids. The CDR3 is CASSPPRDRGGDTQYF. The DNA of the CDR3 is TGTGCCAGCAGCCCACCCCGGGACAGGGGTGGAGATACGCAGTATTTT.

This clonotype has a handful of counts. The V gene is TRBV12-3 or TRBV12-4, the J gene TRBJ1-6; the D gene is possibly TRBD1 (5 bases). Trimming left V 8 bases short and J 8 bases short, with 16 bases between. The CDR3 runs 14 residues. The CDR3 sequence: CASSGVGSDSPLHF. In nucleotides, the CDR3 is TGTGCCAGCTCGGGGGTCGGGTCGGATTCACCCCTCCACTTT.

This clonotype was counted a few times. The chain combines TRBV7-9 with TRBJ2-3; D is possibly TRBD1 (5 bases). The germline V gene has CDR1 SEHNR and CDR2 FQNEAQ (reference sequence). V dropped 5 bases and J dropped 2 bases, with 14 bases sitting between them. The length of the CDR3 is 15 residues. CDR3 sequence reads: CASSQPPRDTDTQYF. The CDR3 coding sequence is TGTGCCAGCAGCCAGCCCCCCAGGGACACAGATACGCAGTATTTT.

The CDR3 DNA is TGTGCCAGTAGGAGGGGAGCTAGGAACACTGAAGCTTTCTTT. Translating it yields CASRRGARNTEAFF. The chain links TRBV19 to TRBJ1-1, with a tentative D call TRBD1 (5 bases). In germline, CDR1 is LNHDA, CDR2 SQIVND (reference sequence). The V and J ends lost 6 bases and 1 base respectively, with 12 bases between them. The CDR3 is 14 residues long.

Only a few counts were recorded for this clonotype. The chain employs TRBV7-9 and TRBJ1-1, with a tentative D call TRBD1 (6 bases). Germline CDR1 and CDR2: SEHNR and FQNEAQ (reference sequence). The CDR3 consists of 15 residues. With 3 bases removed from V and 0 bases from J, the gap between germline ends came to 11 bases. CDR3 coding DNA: TGTGCCAGCAGCTTGGCCAGGGGATTGAACACTGAAGCTTTCTTT. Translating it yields CASSLARGLNTEAFF.

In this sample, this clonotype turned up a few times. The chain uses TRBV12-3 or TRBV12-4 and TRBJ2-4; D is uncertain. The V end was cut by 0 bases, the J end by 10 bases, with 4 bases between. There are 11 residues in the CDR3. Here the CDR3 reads CASSLAAIQYF. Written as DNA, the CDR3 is TGTGCCAGCAGTTTAGCAGCAATTCAGTACTTC.

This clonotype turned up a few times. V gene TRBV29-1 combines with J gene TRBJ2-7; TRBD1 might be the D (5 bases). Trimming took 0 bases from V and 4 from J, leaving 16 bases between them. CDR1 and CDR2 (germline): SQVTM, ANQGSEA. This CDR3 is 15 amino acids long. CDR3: CSVEDGAGSKYEQYV. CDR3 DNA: TGCAGCGTTGAAGATGGGGCAGGGTCGAAGTACGAGCAGTACGTC.

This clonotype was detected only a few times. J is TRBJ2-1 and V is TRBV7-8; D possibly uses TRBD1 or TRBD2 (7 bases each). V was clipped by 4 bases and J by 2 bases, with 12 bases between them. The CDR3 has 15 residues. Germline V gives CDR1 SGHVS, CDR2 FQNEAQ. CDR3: CASSWEGQTYNEQFF. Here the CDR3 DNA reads TGTGCCAGCAGCTGGGAGGGACAGACCTACAATGAGCAGTTCTTC.